The 18 T cell receptor beta chains below were found in one sample sequenced in a study of shared clonotypes between healthy human individuals. Sequenced by immunoSEQ multiplex PCR; TCRdb stores in-frame clones only, minus some. The table lists 550,000 to 600,000 clones, around 78% of them singletons. The specimen sequenced was PBMCs. These receptors were obtained from a middle-aged woman in good health. Some clones in this sample may be carry-over from other donors' samples.

This rearrangement joins TRBV7-8 to TRBJ2-7; TRBD2 aligns across 11 bases. J lost 6 bases, V lost 5 bases, and 6 bases had no gene match. From germline, CDR1 is SGHVS and CDR2 FQNEAQ. This CDR3 contains 14 residues. In nucleotides, the CDR3 is TGTGCCAGCAGCGGGGGGCTAGCGGGAGGCGAGCAGTACTTC. The encoded protein is CASSGGLAGGEQYF.

V is TRBV14 and J is TRBJ1-5, with 9 bases that match TRBD1. CDR3 length equals 15 residues. Unmatched junction bases numbered 5, after V lost 3 bases and J lost 5 bases. In germline, CDR1 is SGHDN, CDR2 FVKESK. CDR3 DNA sequence: TGTGCCAGCAGCCACCGGGACAGGGCGGATCAGCCCCAGCATTTT. This sequence encodes CASSHRDRADQPQHF.

CDR3 in amino acids: CASTFMPGQGGTDTQYF. The CDR3 nucleotides read TGTGCCAGCACTTTTATGCCGGGGCAGGGGGGCACAGATACGCAGTATTTT. This chain links TRBV28 with TRBJ2-3; 7 bases line up with TRBD1. This CDR3 comprises 17 residues. V lost 7 bases, J lost 1 base, and 14 bases stayed unmatched. Per germline, CDR1 MDHEN and CDR2 SYDVKM.

V gene TRBV7-2 combines with J gene TRBJ1-1, with 7 nucleotides matching TRBD1. Unmatched junction bases numbered 4, after V lost 8 bases and J lost 1 base. This CDR3 is built from 13 residues. Germline lookup yields CDR1 SGHTA and CDR2 FQGNSA. CDR3 residues: CASAGQRNTEAFF. CDR3 nucleotide sequence: TGTGCCAGCGCGGGACAGCGGAACACTGAAGCTTTCTTT.

Remarks on this clone: This specimen includes other DNA sequences encoding the same CDR3. This chain connects TRBV7-3 to TRBJ2-6, with no clear D. The length of the CDR3 is 13 residues. Germline assignment: CDR1 SGHTA and CDR2 FQGTGA. V dropped 2 bases and J dropped 4 bases, with 3 bases sitting between them. In DNA, the CDR3 is TGTGCCAGCAGCTTAGCCGGGGCCAACGTCCTGACTTTC. It yields the protein CASSLAGANVLTF. Based on the CDR3 plus reference TRBV7-3 and TRBJ2-6, the full variable domain is GAGVSQTPSNKVTEKGKYVELRCDPISGHTALYWYRQSLGQGPEFLIYFQGTGAADDSGLPNDRFFAVRPEGSVSTLKIQRTERGDSAVYLCASSLAGANVLTFGAGSRLTVL.

The chain uses TRBV14 and TRBJ1-5; TRBD1 agrees at 7 bases. This CDR3 spans 17 amino acids. With V trimmed by 1 base and J by 6 bases, 12 bases remained unmatched. The V gene's germline CDR1 is SGHDN and CDR2 FVKESK. CDR3 in DNA: TGTGCCAGCAGCCAAGGGGCGGGACGACAGGGCGGTCAGCCCCAGCATTTT. Protein sequence: CASSQGAGRQGGQPQHF.

The gene calls are TRBV19 and TRBJ2-1; D is perhaps TRBD1 (6 bases). V gave up 4 bases and J gave up 8 bases, with 15 bases separating them. This CDR3 has 14 amino acids. Germline CDR1 is LNHDA and CDR2 is SQIVND (reference sequence). The CDR3, as DNA: TGTGCCAGTAGTAGGTTGCGGGCAGGGGATGAGCAGTTCTTC. It codes for CASSRLRAGDEQFF.

The chain couples TRBV19 to TRBJ1-4; D remains ambiguous. This CDR3 contains 13 residues. The V gene's germline CDR1 is LNHDA and CDR2 SQIVND (reference sequence). V lost 5 bases and J lost 6, with 10 bases in between. The CDR3 DNA reads TGTGCCAGTAGTGCGGAAGTTCATGAAAAACTGTTTTTT. Its translation: CASSAEVHEKLFF.

Worth noting for this clone: At one of its ends the junction is not consistent with the germline gene, which may arise from a read error. The V and J genes are TRBV7-2 and TRBJ2-1, with TRBD2 matching over 10 bases. The CDR3 loop spans 16 amino acids. Germline CDR1 is SGHTA and CDR2 is FQGNSA. The CDR3 DNA sequence: TGTGCCAGCAGCTTAGAATTAGCGGGGGGATACAATGAACAGTTCTTC. This translates into CASSLELAGGYNEQFF. The full variable domain, rest sourced from reference TRBV7-2 and TRBJ2-1, is GAGVSQSPSNKVTEKGKDVELRCDPISGHTALYWYRQSLGQGLEFLIYFQGNSAPDKSGLPSDRFSAERTGGSVSTLTIQRTQQEDSAVYLCASSLELAGGYNEQFFGPGTRLTVL.

This chain links TRBV5-1 with TRBJ2-3; no clear D. Germline V gene sequence: CDR1 SGHRS, CDR2 YFSETQ. CDR3 length: 14 residues. Trimming cost V 0 bases and J 6 bases, with 11 bases left between them. The chain's CDR3 is CASSLGVAADTQYF. CDR3 nucleotides: TGCGCCAGCAGCTTGGGGGTAGCAGCCGATACGCAGTATTTT.

Points on this clone: The sample holds other DNA sequences that translate to the same CDR3. This chain uses TRBV5-1 with TRBJ2-3, with D uncertain. CDR1 is SGHRS, CDR2 YFSETQ, per germline. V dropped 2 bases and J dropped 0 bases, with 7 bases sitting between them. The CDR3 contains 14 residues. The DNA for the CDR3 is TGCGCCAGCAGCTTAGGAACGAGCACAGATACGCAGTATTTT. As protein: CASSLGTSTDTQYF.

The rearrangement links TRBV5-1 to TRBJ2-5; 7 bases fit TRBD1. Germline V gene lookup returns CDR1 SGHRS and CDR2 YFSETQ. The V and J ends lost 3 bases and 2 bases, in that order; junction bases with no gene match: 4. The CDR3 loop spans 14 amino acids. The CDR3 nucleotides read TGCGCCAGCAGCTCTCAGGGGGTACAAGAGACCCAGTACTTC. Protein product: CASSSQGVQETQYF. Variable domain in full (rest from reference TRBV5-1 and TRBJ2-5): KAGVTQTPRYLIKTRGQQVTLSCSPISGHRSVSWYQQTPGQGLQFLFEYFSETQRNKGNFPGRFSGRQFSNSRSEMNVSTLELGDSALYLCASSSQGVQETQYFGPGTRLLVL.

This chain connects TRBV4-1 to TRBJ2-1, with a weak D call TRBD1 (6 bases). The length of the CDR3 is 17 residues. V dropped 2 bases and J dropped 6 bases, with 20 bases sitting between them. Germline V gene sequence: CDR1 MGHRA, CDR2 YSYEKL. This CDR3 reads CASSQPTGFRGGNEQFF. CDR3 DNA: TGCGCCAGCAGCCAACCTACAGGGTTTCGGGGTGGCAATGAGCAGTTCTTC.

This clone showed up just once. The V gene is TRBV4-2, the J gene TRBJ2-5, with D possibly TRBD1 on 6 matching bases. The germline gives CDR1 LGHNA, CDR2 YNFKEQ. The CDR3 consists of 12 residues. V was shortened by 0 bases and J by 13 bases, with 12 bases between the two germline ends. The CDR3 loop is CASSQERQGTYF. CDR3 nucleotide sequence: TGTGCCAGCAGCCAAGAACGGCAGGGGACGTACTTC.

The CDR3: CASSITGVNTEAFF. CDR3 nucleotides: TGTGCCAGCAGTATTACAGGGGTGAACACTGAAGCTTTCTTT. The gene calls are TRBV28 and TRBJ1-1, with 7 bases fitting TRBD1. The germline CDR1 and CDR2 sequences are MDHEN and SYDVKM. CDR3 length: 14 amino acids. Trimming cost V 5 bases and J 0 bases; bases outside gene matches: 3.

J is TRBJ1-5 and V is TRBV6-6; D is uncertain. V lost 6 bases to trimming and J lost 3 bases, with 9 bases between them. The CDR3 is made up of 13 amino acids. Germline-derived CDR1 and CDR2 are MNHNY and SVGAGI (reference sequence). CDR3 sequence reads: CASSTDPNQPQHF. In DNA, the CDR3 is TGTGCCAGCAGCACAGACCCCAATCAGCCCCAGCATTTT.

CDR3 DNA sequence: TGTGCCAGCAGTCCTTCACTAGCGGGAGTTTACAATGAGCAGTTCTTC. This translates into CASSPSLAGVYNEQFF. V is TRBV27 and J is TRBJ2-1; TRBD2 matches 11 bases. The germline CDR1 and CDR2 sequences are MNHEY and SMNVEV (reference sequence). V gave up 5 bases and J gave up 4 bases; unmatched junction bases: 7. There are 16 residues in the CDR3.

This chain uses TRBV10-2 with TRBJ2-5; a possible D gene is TRBD2 (6 bases). The closer fit of TRBJ2-7 to the DNA end suggests the J call may be wrong. The germline V gene has CDR1 WSHSY and CDR2 SAAADI. The CDR3 loop spans 13 amino acids. The CDR3 reads CASRGTGTYEQYF. The CDR3 coding sequence is TGCGCCAGCAGGGGGACTGGAACCTACGAGCAGTACTTC.